The sequence of this T cell receptor (beta chain) was determined in a study of control samples from healthy donors and cancer patients. Using immunoSEQ multiplex PCR, the repertoire was profiled, and TCRdb retains in-frame clones only, with some absent. The table has over 75,000 clones, 85% seen once; the top ten hold approximately 19%. Germline CDR1 and CDR2: SNHLY and FYNNEI. This CDR3 region has 15 residues. J gave up 7 bases and V 5 bases, and 7 bases lay outside the gene matches. Sequencing was done on a sample of blood. This clonotype was sampled from a man younger than 45 in good health. This chain uses TRBV2 with TRBJ2-3; 12 bases agree with TRBD1. As DNA, the CDR3 is TGTGCCAGCAGTCGGGACAGGGGGCACGGTTATACGCAGTATTTT. This translates into CASSRDRGHGYTQYF.